The next 12 T cell receptor beta chains were all read from a single sample in a study of metastatic and nonmetastatic thyroid tumors. Nobody among the patients had been given any treatment before thyroid surgery. MiXCR re-clonotyped the PCR reads for TCRdb. The sample shows about 47,000 clones, under 25% of them seen only once. What was sequenced was blood. The receptors were sampled from a male donor with papillary thyroid cancer or a benign thyroid nodule (not recorded which). Some clones in this sample may be carry-over from other donors' samples.

On this clone itself: One end of the junction is discordant with germline, which a read error may explain. The chain has TRBV12-3 or TRBV12-4 and TRBJ2-1, with D hard to call. The CDR3 has 15 amino acids. CDR3 in amino acids: CASCVDGSSYNDQFF. In DNA, the CDR3 is TGTGCCAGCTGTGTCGACGGGTCCTCCTACAATGATCAGTTCTTC.

V usage is TRBV11-2 and J usage is TRBJ2-7; D remains ambiguous. V dropped 1 base and J dropped 4 bases, with 5 bases sitting between them. The CDR3 has 12 amino acids. CDR1 is SGHAT, CDR2 FQNNGV, per germline. The CDR3 nucleotides read TGTGCCAGCAGCTTAGCCCCGTACGAGCAGTACTTC. This encodes CASSLAPYEQYF.

For this clone: A read error may produce the germline difference seen at one junction end. The chain links TRBV11-2 to TRBJ1-3, with 8 bases matching TRBD1. The CDR3 sequence is 15 residues long. CDR1 is SGHAT and CDR2 is FQNNGV in the germline V gene. The CDR3 reads CVSSPDRGFGNTIYF. The CDR3 region has the DNA TGTGTCAGCAGCCCCGACAGGGGTTTTGGAAACACCATATATTTT.

Details on this clone: One end of the junction varies from germline; a read error may be responsible. The chain employs TRBV24-1 and TRBJ2-1; 10 positions match TRBD2. The germline V gene has CDR1 KGHDR and CDR2 SFDVKD. The CDR3 is 19 residues long. For the CDR3, the DNA is TGTGTCACCAGTGATCCGGATAGCGGGAGGCAGAGCTCCTACAATGAGCAGTTCTTC. Its protein is CVTSDPDSGRQSSYNEQFF.

About this clone itself: The germline gene is not matched at one end of the junction; a read error may be the cause. This sequence joins TRBV18 and TRBJ1-1; D might be TRBD1 (6 bases). From germline, CDR1 is KGHSH and CDR2 LQKENI. The CDR3 has 15 amino acids. The CDR3 DNA reads as TGTGCCAGCTCACCGGTACAGGGACTCAACACCGAAGCTTTCTTT. Amino acid sequence: CASSPVQGLNTEAFF.

V and J are TRBV6-1 and TRBJ1-2; no definite D call. CDR3 size: 13 residues. V lost 5 bases to trimming and J lost 6 bases, with 13 bases between them. Germline V gives CDR1 MNHNS, CDR2 SASEGT. The CDR3 spells CASSPLPENGYTF. DNA for the CDR3: TGTGCCAGCAGTCCTTTACCTGAAAATGGCTACACCTTC.

This clone appeared many times. The chain has TRBV30 and TRBJ2-2; D remains ambiguous. The V end lost 1 base, the J end lost 4 bases, and 13 bases lay between the germline ends. The germline V gene has CDR1 GTSNPN and CDR2 SVGIG (reference sequence). This CDR3 has 15 residues. The CDR3 here is CAWSESNTATGELFF. The CDR3 region has the DNA TGTGCCTGGAGTGAGTCAAACACGGCCACCGGGGAGCTGTTTTTT.

This chain connects TRBV9 to TRBJ2-1; 8 bases match TRBD2. The germline V gene has CDR1 SGDLS and CDR2 YYNGEE. This CDR3 has 15 amino acids. V shed 2 bases, J shed 4 bases, and the junction held 5 bases outside the gene matches. CDR3 in DNA: TGTGCCAGCAGCGTTAGCGGGATCCTATACAATGAGCAGTTCTTC. This sequence encodes CASSVSGILYNEQFF.

This clone ranks as medium-sized. The chain couples TRBV7-3 to TRBJ2-2; 10 bases are a match to TRBD2. Germline CDR1 reads SGHTA; CDR2 reads FQGTGA. The CDR3 has 17 residues. V dropped 2 bases and J dropped 6; count of bases not matched to a gene: 9. Here the CDR3 DNA reads TGTGCCAGCAGCTTAGGTCCTCCTAGCGGGAGCGCCGGGGAGCTGTTTTTT. Translation gives CASSLGPPSGSAGELFF. Full variable domain (rest looked up from reference TRBV7-3 and TRBJ2-2): GAGVSQTPSNKVTEKGKYVELRCDPISGHTALYWYRQSLGQGPEFLIYFQGTGAADDSGLPNDRFFAVRPEGSVSTLKIQRTERGDSAVYLCASSLGPPSGSAGELFFGEGSRLTVL.

This clone is medium-sized by share. The chain carries TRBV30 and TRBJ2-2, with 13 positions matching TRBD2. The CDR3 is 16 residues long. The V gene's germline CDR1 is GTSNPN and CDR2 SVGIG (reference sequence). V shed 7 bases and J 4 bases; nucleotides not matched to a gene: 9. The CDR3 sequence is CAFSLAGGLGTGELFF. CDR3 DNA sequence: TGTGCCTTTTCACTAGCGGGAGGGTTGGGCACCGGGGAGCTGTTTTTT.

V and J are TRBV28 and TRBJ2-1; the D is unclear. The V end was cut by 10 bases, the J end by 12 bases, with 19 bases between. The CDR3 covers 12 residues. Germline V gives CDR1 MDHEN, CDR2 SYDVKM. CDR3 amino acids: CATRTAGTRQFF. Written as DNA, the CDR3 is TGTGCCACCAGGACCGCAGGTACACGGCAGTTCTTC.

The chain combines TRBV6-1 with TRBJ2-7; TRBD1 might be the D (5 bases). V was cut by 0 bases and J by 7 bases, with 16 bases left in between. Germline-derived CDR1 and CDR2 are MNHNS and SASEGT. The CDR3 runs to 15 residues. Here the CDR3 reads CASSEALRWGVEQYF. The CDR3 DNA reads TGTGCCAGCAGTGAAGCGCTTCGGTGGGGCGTGGAGCAGTACTTC.